This entry lists 23 T cell receptor beta chains sequenced from one sample in a study of beta chain features in type 1 diabetes. Reverse transcription of all isolated RNA meant that expressed TCRB transcripts were sequenced. Generated by immunoSEQ multiplex PCR, the TCRdb table keeps only in-frame clones and is missing some. The sample contains 350,000 to 400,000 clones, less than 15% of which appear only once. Sequenced sample: naive CD4+ T cells from blood. The receptors stem from a woman aged 18-29 years in good health.

This clone was seen more than once but under ten times. The CDR3 here is CASKGGTPGGHEQYF. In DNA, the CDR3 is TGTGCCAGTAAGGGAGGGACACCAGGCGGCCACGAGCAGTACTTC. The chain is built from TRBV2 and TRBJ2-7, with D maybe TRBD2 (7 bases). The CDR3 is 15 amino acids. V lost 9 bases, J lost 5 bases, and 23 bases lay in between. CDR1 is SNHLY and CDR2 is FYNNEI in the germline V gene. Full variable domain (outside the CDR3, taken from reference TRBV2 and TRBJ2-7): EPEVTQTPSHQVTQMGQEVILRCVPISNHLYFYWYRQILGQKVEFLVSFYNNEISEKSEIFDDQFSVERPDGSNFTLKIRSTKLEDSAMYFCASKGGTPGGHEQYFGPGTRLTVT.

The rearrangement links TRBV4-1 to TRBJ1-2, with D possibly being TRBD1 (6 bases). The V end lost 3 bases, the J end lost 0 bases, and 14 bases lay between the germline ends. Germline V gives CDR1 MGHRA, CDR2 YSYEKL. The CDR3 is 16 amino acids. For the CDR3, the DNA is TGCGCCAGCAGCCAGGTACAGGGATCTGCTAACTATGGCTACACCTTC. Its protein is CASSQVQGSANYGYTF.

This sequence joins TRBV29-1 and TRBJ1-2; TRBD1 matches at 8 bases. The ends lost 4 bases at V and 1 base at J; junction bases unmatched: 5. Germline CDR1 SQVTM, CDR2 ANQGSEA. The CDR3 contains 14 residues. The CDR3 DNA reads TGCAGCGTTGGACAGGGGCGAAATAACTATGGCTACACCTTC. Translated: CSVGQGRNNYGYTF.

The rearrangement uses TRBV11-2 and TRBJ2-7, with 7 bases matching TRBD1. After removal of 5 bases from V and 4 bases from J, the junction contained 8 bases not matched to a gene. The CDR3 has 14 amino acids. CDR1 SGHAT and CDR2 FQNNGV come from the germline V gene. The CDR3 DNA is TGTGCCAGCAGCGCGCGACAGGGCCCATACGAGCAGTACTTC. It codes for CASSARQGPYEQYF.

The chain uses TRBV29-1 and TRBJ2-5; tentative D call: TRBD1 (5 bases). The CDR3 contains 13 residues. V shed 8 bases and J shed 1 base, with 14 bases lying between them. Germline CDR1 SQVTM, CDR2 ANQGSEA. This chain's CDR3 is CSHIRVSQETQYF. DNA of the CDR3: TGCAGCCATATCAGGGTGTCCCAAGAGACCCAGTACTTC.

This clone was seen a few times. This rearrangement joins TRBV4-1 to TRBJ2-6; tentatively, D is TRBD1 (6 bases). Germline V gene lookup returns CDR1 MGHRA and CDR2 YSYEKL. Deletions cut 4 bases from V and 1 base from J, with 8 bases between. This CDR3 is built from 15 residues. CDR3 in DNA: TGCGCCAGCAGCCCCCAGGGGTCTGGGGCCAACGTCCTGACTTTC. This codes for CASSPQGSGANVLTF.

Only a few counts were recorded for this clone. The chain is built from TRBV6-1 and TRBJ2-4, with 9 bases that match TRBD1. CDR1 MNHNS and CDR2 SASEGT come from the germline V gene. The CDR3 loop spans 15 amino acids. V dropped 8 bases and J dropped 6; count of bases not matched to a gene: 11. As DNA, the CDR3 is TGTGCCAGCGATCGCCCGGGACAGGGCCCAAACATTCAGTACTTC. As protein: CASDRPGQGPNIQYF.

This sequence joins TRBV29-1 and TRBJ2-3; D is ambiguous. The CDR3 extends over 12 amino acids. V lost 3 bases to trimming and J lost 1 base, with 5 bases between them. From germline, CDR1 is SQVTM and CDR2 ANQGSEA. The DNA of the CDR3 is TGCAGCGTTGAGGCTGGCACAGATACGCAGTATTTT. Its protein product is CSVEAGTDTQYF.

The rearrangement joins TRBV27 to TRBJ2-5; no definite D call. Deletions cut 4 bases from V and 7 bases from J, with 16 bases between. The CDR3 runs to 14 residues. Germline CDR1 is MNHEY and CDR2 is SMNVEV (reference sequence). The CDR3 loop is CASSSPIGSGTQYF. The DNA for the CDR3 is TGTGCCAGCAGTTCGCCTATAGGCTCGGGGACCCAGTACTTC.

CDR3 region: CASSFDPTGNTEAFF. The DNA for the CDR3 is TGTGCCAGCAGCTTCGATCCGACAGGGAACACTGAAGCTTTCTTT. The chain joins TRBV9 to TRBJ1-1, with D maybe TRBD1 (6 bases). V lost 4 bases and J 1 base, leaving 14 bases between the germline ends. Germline lookup yields CDR1 SGDLS and CDR2 YYNGEE. This CDR3 has 15 residues.

This clone has a single count. V and J are TRBV28 and TRBJ2-5; 7 bases align to TRBD2. This CDR3 has 16 residues. V trimming: 3 bases; J trimming: 5 bases; junction bases outside the gene matches: 12. Germline CDR1 MDHEN, CDR2 SYDVKM. The CDR3 DNA follows: TGTGCCAGCAGTTTCCCGATGGGGAGGGGTAAGGAGACCCAGTACTTC. This codes for CASSFPMGRGKETQYF.

This chain joins TRBV2 and TRBJ1-1, with 11 bases identical to TRBD1. This CDR3 is built from 13 residues. V lost 6 bases and J lost 5; bases outside the gene matches: 2. From germline, CDR1 is SNHLY and CDR2 FYNNEI. CDR3: CASSGTGGTEAFF. CDR3 in DNA: TGTGCCAGCAGCGGGACAGGGGGAACTGAAGCTTTCTTT.

This clone appeared a few times. The V call is TRBV30, the J call TRBJ1-2; a possible D gene is TRBD1 (6 bases). V lost 1 base, J lost 7 bases, and 13 bases lay in between. CDR1 is GTSNPN, CDR2 SVGIG, per germline (reference sequence). The CDR3 contains 13 residues. CDR3 sequence reads: CAWSATGSLGYTF. The CDR3 region has the DNA TGTGCCTGGAGTGCCACAGGGTCCCTTGGCTACACCTTC.

This clone was picked up a small number of times. The chain recombines TRBV30 with TRBJ1-1; a possible D gene is TRBD1 (5 bases). Germline V gene data show CDR1 as GTSNPN and CDR2 as SVGIG (reference sequence). Trimming removed 2 bases from V and 6 bases from J, with 13 bases in between. The CDR3 has 13 amino acids. CDR3 sequence reads: CAWSSTVVAEAFF. CDR3 in DNA: TGTGCCTGGAGTTCGACAGTGGTCGCTGAAGCTTTCTTT.

This sequence joins TRBV5-8 and TRBJ1-1, with D possibly matching TRBD1 (5 bases). Trimming shortened V by 1 base and J by 4 bases, and 14 bases separated the two germline ends. Germline CDR1 reads SGHTS; CDR2 reads YDEGEE. The CDR3 totals 15 residues. CDR3 sequence: CASSLWGVFGTEAFF. Written as DNA, the CDR3 is TGTGCCAGCAGCTTGTGGGGGGTTTTTGGCACTGAAGCTTTCTTT.

This clone has just a few counts. The rearrangement uses TRBV29-1 and TRBJ2-7; 8 bases line up with TRBD2. CDR3 length equals 13 residues. Per germline, CDR1 SQVTM and CDR2 ANQGSEA. Unmatched junction bases numbered 5, after V lost 6 bases and J lost 1 base. In DNA, the CDR3 is TGCAGCGTGAGGACTAGCAATTCCTACGAGCAGTACTTC. This codes for CSVRTSNSYEQYF.

V is TRBV30 and J is TRBJ1-2; TRBD1 might be the D (5 bases). The length of the CDR3 is 12 residues. V was trimmed by 6 bases and J by 4 bases, leaving 12 bases between them. Looked up from germline, CDR1 is GTSNPN and CDR2 is SVGIG (reference sequence). The CDR3 sequence is CACHPDSYGYTF. The CDR3 DNA reads TGTGCCTGTCACCCCGACAGCTATGGCTACACCTTC.

The chain's CDR3 is CASSPSGLAASSYNEQFF. The CDR3 DNA reads TGTGCCAGCTCACCTTCTGGACTAGCGGCTAGCTCCTACAATGAGCAGTTCTTC. The rearrangement links TRBV18 to TRBJ2-1; 10 bases agree with TRBD2. Germline loops: CDR1 KGHSH, CDR2 LQKENI. The trim removed 3 bases at V and 0 bases at J, leaving 8 bases unmatched. This CDR3 is built from 18 residues.

This clone was observed a handful of times. The chain couples TRBV5-1 to TRBJ2-1; D unclear. There are 16 residues in the CDR3. The germline CDR1 and CDR2 sequences are SGHRS and YFSETQ. V lost 4 bases to trimming and J lost 5 bases, with 19 bases between them. CDR3 residues: CASSLSPRSVDNEQFF. DNA for the CDR3: TGCGCCAGCAGCCTCTCCCCGCGCTCGGTCGACAATGAGCAGTTCTTC.

CDR3 residues: CASSQGGAPQYF. The CDR3 region has the DNA TGCGCCAGCAGCCAAGGCGGAGCCCCTCAGTACTTC. This sequence joins TRBV4-3 and TRBJ2-5; no definite D call. This CDR3 contains 12 residues. The V end lost 1 base, the J end lost 11 bases, and 11 bases lay between the germline ends. Germline V CDR1 and CDR2: LGHNA, YSLEER.

The J gene is TRBJ1-2, the V gene TRBV30; TRBD1 matches at 8 bases. The CDR3 contains 12 residues. V gave up 8 bases and J gave up 8 bases; unmatched junction bases: 10. Germline lookup yields CDR1 GTSNPN and CDR2 SVGIG (reference sequence). For the CDR3, the DNA is TGTGCCAGCAGACAGGGGTTGAGGGGCTACACCTTC. This gives the protein CASRQGLRGYTF.

This clone was detected only a few times. The chain uses TRBV9 and TRBJ2-1; possible D gene TRBD2, 6 bases. The ends were cut back, 1 base at V and 9 bases at J, with 17 bases in the middle. This CDR3 region has 15 residues. In germline, CDR1 is SGDLS, CDR2 YYNGEE. The CDR3 reads CASSVLAEGFGEQFF. CDR3 DNA sequence: TGTGCCAGCAGCGTACTTGCGGAGGGGTTTGGTGAGCAGTTCTTC.

The chain employs TRBV28 and TRBJ2-1; D is possibly TRBD1 (5 bases). Deletions cut 5 bases from V and 4 bases from J, with 18 bases between. This CDR3 region has 16 residues. The germline CDR1 and CDR2 sequences are MDHEN and SYDVKM. The CDR3, as DNA: TGTGCCAGCAGTCCCGGACACCCGACGCCATACAATGAGCAGTTCTTC. Translating it yields CASSPGHPTPYNEQFF.